This TCR beta chain was sequenced in a study of blood T cell repertoires in COVID-19. Data came from immunoSEQ multiplex PCR; TCRdb stores just in-frame clones and leaves some out. The sample includes tens of thousands of clones, around 80% of them seen just once. V was shortened by 1 base and J by 5 bases, with 14 bases between the two germline ends. Per the germline V gene, CDR1 is MGHDK and CDR2 is SYGVNS. CDR3 length equals 15 residues. The origin of this receptor is a middle-aged man with acute or convalescent COVID-19. This chain links TRBV25-1 with TRBJ2-5, with a possible D match to TRBD2 (5 bases). Sequenced sample: peripheral blood. The CDR3 region has the DNA TGTGCCAGCAGTGAATTTCTCGGGGTTTGGGAGACCCAGTACTTC. Its protein product is CASSEFLGVWETQYF. Complete variable domain (other parts from reference TRBV25-1 and TRBJ2-5): EADIYQTPRYLVIGTGKKITLECSQTMGHDKMYWYQQDPGMELHLIHYSYGVNSTEKGDLSSESTVSRIRTEHFPLTLESARPSHTSQYLCASSEFLGVWETQYFGPGTRLLVL.